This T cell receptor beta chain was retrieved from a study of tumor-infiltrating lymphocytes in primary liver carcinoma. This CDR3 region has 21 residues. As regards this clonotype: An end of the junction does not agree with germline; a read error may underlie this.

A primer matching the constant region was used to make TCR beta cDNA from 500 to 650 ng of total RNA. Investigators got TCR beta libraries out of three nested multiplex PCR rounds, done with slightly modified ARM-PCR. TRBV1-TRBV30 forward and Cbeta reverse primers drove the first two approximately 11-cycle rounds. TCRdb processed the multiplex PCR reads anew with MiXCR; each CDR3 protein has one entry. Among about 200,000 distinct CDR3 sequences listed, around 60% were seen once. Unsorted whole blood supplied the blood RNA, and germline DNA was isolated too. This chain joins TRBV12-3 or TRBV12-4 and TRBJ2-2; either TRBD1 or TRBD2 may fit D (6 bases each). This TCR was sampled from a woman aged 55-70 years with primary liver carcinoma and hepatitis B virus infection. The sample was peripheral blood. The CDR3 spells CASSLGCFVRGGIANTGELFF. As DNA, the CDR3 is TGTGCTAGCAGTTTGGGATGTTTTGTCAGGGGAGGAATCGCGAACACCGGGGAGCTGTTTTTT.